These 14 T cell receptor beta chains were sequenced from one sample in a study of blood T cell repertoires in COVID-19. The protocol was immunoSEQ multiplex PCR, while the TCRdb copy is restricted to in-frame clones and leaves out a portion. The sample has about 63,000 clones, 79% seen once. The sample taken for sequencing was peripheral blood. These receptors were taken from a human donor in a cohort sampled during active COVID-19.

The J gene is TRBJ2-3, the V gene TRBV10-3, with D possibly matching TRBD1 (5 bases). Trimming stripped 2 bases from V and 8 bases from J, with 17 bases between. Germline V gene sequence: CDR1 ENHRY, CDR2 SYGVKD. The CDR3 covers 15 residues. In DNA, the CDR3 is TGTGCCATCAGTGAGCAAGGGGCCGGATTGGGTACGCAGTATTTT. It codes for CAISEQGAGLGTQYF.

This clone has just a few counts. This chain links TRBV18 with TRBJ2-1, with D possibly matching TRBD1 (5 bases). V was cut by 6 bases and J by 12 bases, with 18 bases left in between. The CDR3 covers 13 residues. CDR1 KGHSH and CDR2 LQKENI come from the germline V gene. The CDR3 nucleotides read TGTGCCAGCTCCTTAAAGATAGGGGTTGGGCAGTTCTTC. Translation gives CASSLKIGVGQFF.

The sample holds a few counts of this clone. This sequence joins TRBV29-1 and TRBJ1-1; unclear D gene. Germline values: CDR1 SQVTM, CDR2 ANQGSEA. Trimming stripped 4 bases from V and 8 bases from J, with 20 bases between. The CDR3 is 14 residues long. The CDR3 DNA is TGCAGCGTTGTCTTAAATTCCGGGGTTTTGGAAGCTTTCTTT. Amino acid sequence: CSVVLNSGVLEAFF.

This rearrangement joins TRBV7-3 to TRBJ2-1; TRBD2 aligns across 7 bases. CDR1 is SGHTA and CDR2 is FQGTGA in the germline V gene. This CDR3 is built from 15 residues. The V and J ends lost 4 bases and 8 bases, in that order; junction bases with no gene match: 11. This CDR3 reads CASSWTSRGSDEQFF. CDR3 in DNA: TGTGCCAGCAGCTGGACTAGTCGGGGGTCAGATGAGCAGTTCTTC.

This rearrangement joins TRBV29-1 to TRBJ1-3; TRBD1 matches at 10 bases. Germline values: CDR1 SQVTM, CDR2 ANQGSEA. The CDR3 sequence is 11 residues long. V lost 6 bases to trimming and J lost 9 bases; unmatched junction nucleotides: 2. The CDR3 sequence: CSVWTGGTIYF. Written as DNA, the CDR3 is TGCAGCGTCTGGACAGGGGGCACCATATATTTT.

The gene calls are TRBV28 and TRBJ1-6; D is unresolved. The CDR3 runs 13 residues. Trimming left V 9 bases short and J 8 bases short, with 14 bases between. CDR1 is MDHEN, CDR2 SYDVKM, per germline. In DNA form, the CDR3 reads TGTGCCAGTAGCGGGCAGTTGTATTCACCCCTCCACTTT. Residues: CASSGQLYSPLHF.

The CDR3 reads CASSQDLWDRTDTQYF. The CDR3, as DNA: TGTGCCAGCAGCCAAGATTTGTGGGACAGAACAGATACGCAGTATTTT. The chain joins TRBV3-1 (or the pseudogene TRBV3-2) to TRBJ2-3; 7 bases agree with TRBD1. The V segment lost 0 bases and the J segment 3 bases; nucleotides outside the gene matches: 6. The CDR3 extends over 16 amino acids. The germline gives CDR1 LGHDT, CDR2 YNNKEL (reference sequence).

The table lists this clone with a few counts. The chain employs TRBV12-5 and TRBJ2-2; 7 bases line up with TRBD2. V gave up 5 bases and J gave up 6 bases; unmatched junction bases: 0. The CDR3 has 12 residues. The germline V gene has CDR1 LGHNT and CDR2 FRNRAP. The CDR3 bases are TGTGCTAGTGGTACTAGCGCCGGGGAGCTGTTTTTT. Protein: CASGTSAGELFF.

V usage is TRBV5-5 and J usage is TRBJ2-7, with 9 positions matching TRBD1. The trim removed 4 bases at V and 2 bases at J, leaving 7 bases unmatched. Germline lookup yields CDR1 SGHKS and CDR2 YYEKEE (reference sequence). The CDR3 is 15 amino acids. The CDR3, as DNA: TGTGCCAGCAGCGCGGACAGGGGTAAGGCCTACGAGCAGTACTTC. Translated, it gives CASSADRGKAYEQYF.

The chain carries TRBV4-1 and TRBJ1-5; tentative D call: TRBD1 (5 bases). In germline, CDR1 is MGHRA, CDR2 YSYEKL. With 0 bases removed from V and 10 bases from J, the gap between germline ends came to 10 bases. The CDR3 loop spans 13 amino acids. The chain's CDR3 is CASSQDNGGPQHF. Here the CDR3 DNA reads TGCGCCAGCAGCCAAGATAACGGGGGTCCCCAGCATTTT.

The chain couples TRBV3-1 (or the pseudogene TRBV3-2) to TRBJ2-5; 7 nucleotides agree with TRBD1. This CDR3 has 13 amino acids. CDR1 is LGHDT, CDR2 YNNKEL, per germline (reference sequence). V shed 7 bases and J 1 base; nucleotides not matched to a gene: 3. CDR3 sequence reads: CASTGDSQETQYF. The CDR3, as DNA: TGTGCCAGCACCGGGGACAGCCAAGAGACCCAGTACTTC.

This clone was recorded once. The chain joins TRBV6-5 to TRBJ2-2; 7 bases agree with TRBD1. The CDR3 has 15 amino acids. CDR1 MNHEY and CDR2 SVGAGI come from the germline V gene. The V segment lost 8 bases and the J segment 3 bases; nucleotides outside the gene matches: 9. The CDR3 is CASPIGQGDTGELFF. CDR3 nucleotides: TGTGCCAGCCCTATCGGGCAGGGGGACACCGGGGAGCTGTTTTTT.

This clone has more than one count but fewer than ten. The genes are TRBV3-1 (or the pseudogene TRBV3-2) and TRBJ1-2, with D maybe TRBD1 (5 bases). Per germline, CDR1 LGHDT and CDR2 YNNKEL (reference sequence). The CDR3 is made up of 13 amino acids. V lost 2 bases to trimming and J lost 8 bases, with 12 bases between them. This chain's CDR3 is CASSQKRTSGYTF. CDR3 coding DNA: TGTGCCAGCAGCCAAAAGAGGACATCAGGCTACACCTTC.

This CDR3 is CASSPFSGRGTDTQYF. The CDR3 nucleotides are TGTGCCAGCAGCCCCTTTAGCGGGAGAGGGACAGATACGCAGTATTTT. The chain is built from TRBV9 and TRBJ2-3; 9 bases agree with TRBD2. CDR1 is SGDLS, CDR2 YYNGEE, per germline. V shed 4 bases and J 3 bases; nucleotides not matched to a gene: 9. This CDR3 region has 16 residues.